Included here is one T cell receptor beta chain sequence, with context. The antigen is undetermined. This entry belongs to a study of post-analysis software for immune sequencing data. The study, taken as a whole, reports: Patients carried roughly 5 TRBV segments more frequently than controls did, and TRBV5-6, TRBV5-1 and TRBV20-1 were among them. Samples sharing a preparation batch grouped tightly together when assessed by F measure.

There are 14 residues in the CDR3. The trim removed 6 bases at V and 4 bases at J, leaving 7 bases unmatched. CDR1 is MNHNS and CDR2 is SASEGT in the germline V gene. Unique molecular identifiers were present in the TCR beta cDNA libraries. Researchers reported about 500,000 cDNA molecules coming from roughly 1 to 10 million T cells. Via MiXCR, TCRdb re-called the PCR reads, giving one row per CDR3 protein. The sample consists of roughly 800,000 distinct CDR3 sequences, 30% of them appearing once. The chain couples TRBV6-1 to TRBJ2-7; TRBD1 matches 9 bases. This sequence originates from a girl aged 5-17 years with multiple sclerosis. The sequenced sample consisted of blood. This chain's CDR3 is CASSPGQGRYEQYF. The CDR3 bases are TGTGCCAGCAGCCCGGGACAGGGCCGTTACGAGCAGTACTTC.